The 22 T cell receptor beta chains below come from one sample, sequenced in a study of cytomegalovirus exposure and HLA in healthy donors. PCR used 60 Vbeta primers and 13 Jbeta primers. TCRdb's copy holds only in-frame clones and misses some; the assay was immunoSEQ multiplex PCR. The profile shows about 140,000 clones, around four fifths of them singletons. The sequenced sample was PBMCs. These TCRs come from a man younger than 45 in good health.

This chain links TRBV19 with TRBJ1-5; D is ambiguous. V lost 1 base and J lost 7, with 5 bases in between. The germline CDR1 and CDR2 sequences are LNHDA and SQIVND (reference sequence). CDR3 length equals 12 residues. The CDR3 nucleotides read TGTGCCAGTAGTATAGGTGAGCAGCCCCAGCATTTT. This codes for CASSIGEQPQHF.

The rearrangement joins TRBV18 to TRBJ2-2, with D possibly TRBD1 on 5 matching bases. The CDR3 runs 16 residues. From germline, CDR1 is KGHSH and CDR2 LQKENI. V shed 1 base and J shed 0 bases, with 9 bases lying between them. This CDR3 is CASSPQGASNTGELFF. The DNA of the CDR3 is TGTGCCAGCTCACCACAAGGGGCCTCGAACACCGGGGAGCTGTTTTTT.

The genes are TRBV4-1 and TRBJ1-2; maybe TRBD1 (6 bases). In germline, CDR1 is MGHRA, CDR2 YSYEKL. This CDR3 contains 15 residues. The ends were cut back, 1 base at V and 0 bases at J, with 9 bases in the middle. The CDR3 loop is CASSQAGATNYGYTF. The CDR3 nucleotides read TGCGCCAGCAGCCAAGCAGGGGCGACTAACTATGGCTACACCTTC.

The rearrangement links TRBV11-3 to TRBJ1-4, with a weak D call TRBD1 (6 bases). The V end lost 2 bases, the J end lost 6 bases, and 25 bases lay between the germline ends. Per the germline V gene, CDR1 is SGHNT and CDR2 is YENEEA. The CDR3 has 19 amino acids. The CDR3 loop is CASSLIGQPFVGRDEKLFF. Written as DNA, the CDR3 is TGTGCCAGCAGCTTAATAGGACAGCCCTTCGTTGGTCGGGATGAAAAACTGTTTTTT. Full variable domain (missing parts from reference TRBV11-3 and TRBJ1-4): EAGVVQSPRYKIIEKKQPVAFWCNPISGHNTLYWYLQNLGQGPELLIRYENEEAVDDSQLPKDRFSAERLKGVDSTLKIQPAELGDSAVYLCASSLIGQPFVGRDEKLFFGSGTQLSVL.

The table lists this clone with a few counts. The gene calls are TRBV11-2 and TRBJ2-1; 13 bases are shared with TRBD2. The V gene end was trimmed by 5 bases and the J gene end by 4 bases; junction bases not matched to a gene: 8. The CDR3 loop spans 17 amino acids. CDR1 and CDR2 (germline): SGHAT, FQNNGV. The CDR3: CASSGRTSGSSYNEQFF. As DNA, the CDR3 is TGTGCCAGCAGCGGCAGGACTAGCGGGAGTAGTTACAATGAGCAGTTCTTC.

The chain has TRBV5-6 and TRBJ2-2; the D gene is possibly TRBD2 (6 bases). In germline, CDR1 is SGHDT, CDR2 YYEEEE. V was clipped by 2 bases and J by 7 bases, with 15 bases between them. CDR3 length: 15 residues. The CDR3 sequence: CASSFDRLGLGELFF. The CDR3 nucleotides are TGTGCCAGCAGCTTTGATCGGCTGGGACTCGGGGAGCTGTTTTTT.

V and J are TRBV7-8 and TRBJ2-1, with TRBD2 matching over 16 bases. This CDR3 region has 20 residues. Germline assignment: CDR1 SGHVS and CDR2 FQNEAQ. Losses at the gene ends were 5 bases for V and 0 bases for J; bases not matched to a gene: 10. The DNA for the CDR3 is TGTGCCAGCAGCGCCGGGACTAGCGGGAGGGCCCCCCACTCCTACAATGAGCAGTTCTTC. Translating gives CASSAGTSGRAPHSYNEQFF.

This chain connects TRBV7-2 to TRBJ2-5; 7 nucleotides match TRBD2. The germline V gene encodes CDR1 SGHTA and CDR2 FQGNSA. The CDR3 covers 14 residues. The trim removed 5 bases at V and 11 bases at J, leaving 14 bases unmatched. CDR3: CASSPGPTRGEQYF. CDR3 nucleotide sequence: TGTGCCAGCAGCCCGGGACCGACCCGGGGGGAGCAGTACTTC.

In its sample, this clone was seen a few times. V and J are TRBV19 and TRBJ1-5; D is possibly TRBD1 (5 bases). V shed 3 bases and J shed 6 bases, with 15 bases lying between them. The CDR3 length is 15 residues. From germline, CDR1 is LNHDA and CDR2 SQIVND (reference sequence). The chain's CDR3 is CASSILGREGQPQHF. The CDR3, as DNA: TGTGCCAGTAGTATTTTGGGCAGGGAGGGTCAGCCCCAGCATTTT.

This clone was found once. The chain uses TRBV29-1 and TRBJ1-2, with TRBD1 matching over 9 bases. Looked up from germline, CDR1 is SQVTM and CDR2 is ANQGSEA. The ends lost 3 bases at V and 7 bases at J; junction bases unmatched: 6. CDR3 length: 13 amino acids. CDR3 region: CSVEDGTGFGYTF. Written as DNA, the CDR3 is TGCAGCGTTGAGGACGGGACAGGGTTTGGCTACACCTTC.

This sequence joins TRBV20-1 and TRBJ1-1; maybe TRBD1 (6 bases). This CDR3 comprises 11 residues. Trimming removed 6 bases from V and 8 bases from J, with 13 bases in between. CDR1 and CDR2 from the germline V gene are DFQATT and SNEGSKA (reference sequence). The chain's CDR3 is CSAAMGTEAFF. CDR3 in DNA: TGCAGTGCCGCCATGGGGACAGAAGCTTTCTTT.

The chain employs TRBV25-1 and TRBJ2-7, with a possible D match to TRBD2 (5 bases). V lost 4 bases and J 5 bases, leaving 21 bases between the germline ends. The CDR3 contains 16 residues. The germline gives CDR1 MGHDK, CDR2 SYGVNS. The CDR3, as DNA: TGTGCCAGCAGTGGCTGGGGATCGGAGCCGGGGAACGAGCAGTACTTC. Residues: CASSGWGSEPGNEQYF.

This chain's CDR3 is CASSVDRATTYEQYF. CDR3 nucleotides: TGTGCCAGCAGCGTTGACAGGGCGACCACCTACGAGCAGTACTTC. The chain uses TRBV11-2 and TRBJ2-7, with TRBD1 matching 7 bases. The CDR3 covers 15 residues. The junction had 9 bases not matched to a gene; V was cut back by 5 bases and J by 2 bases. Germline V gene sequence: CDR1 SGHAT, CDR2 FQNNGV. Supplemented by reference TRBV11-2 and TRBJ2-7, the full variable domain reads EAGVAQSPRYKIIEKRQSVAFWCNPISGHATLYWYQQILGQGPKLLIQFQNNGVVDDSQLPKDRFSAERLKGVDSTLKIQPAKLEDSAVYLCASSVDRATTYEQYFGPGTRLTVT.

The rearrangement uses TRBV5-6 and TRBJ2-1; the D gene is possibly TRBD1 (6 bases). The CDR3 is 12 amino acids. Looked up from germline, CDR1 is SGHDT and CDR2 is YYEEEE. Trimming cost V 4 bases and J 12 bases, with 14 bases left between them. The chain's CDR3 is CASSRSTRGQFF. The CDR3 DNA follows: TGTGCCAGCAGCAGATCCACCAGGGGGCAGTTCTTC.

This clone turned up a few times. CDR3 DNA: TGTGCCAGCAGCTGGTCGCAGGCCTATGGCTACACCTTC. Encoded protein: CASSWSQAYGYTF. This chain links TRBV5-5 with TRBJ1-2, with D uncertain. Germline CDR1 and CDR2: SGHKS and YYEKEE (reference sequence). The CDR3 loop spans 13 amino acids. V was trimmed by 3 bases and J by 4 bases, leaving 10 bases between them.

V usage is TRBV19 and J usage is TRBJ2-7, with unresolved D. CDR1 is LNHDA, CDR2 SQIVND, per germline (reference sequence). This CDR3 contains 14 residues. Trimming left V 7 bases short and J 2 bases short, with 15 bases between. CDR3 protein: CASTLREGAYEQYF. The CDR3 nucleotides read TGTGCCAGTACCCTTCGAGAAGGAGCCTACGAGCAGTACTTC.

This clone was detected only once. J is TRBJ2-3 and V is TRBV19; 7 bases line up with TRBD2. Germline V gives CDR1 LNHDA, CDR2 SQIVND (reference sequence). This CDR3 has 12 residues. Unmatched junction bases numbered 2, after V lost 8 bases and J lost 3 bases. The DNA for the CDR3 is TGTGCCAGTGGTAGCGGGACAGATACGCAGTATTTT. It is translated as CASGSGTDTQYF.

This clone was seen only once. This chain joins TRBV4-1 and TRBJ1-2; 11 nucleotides align to TRBD1. V dropped 0 bases and J dropped 2; count of bases not matched to a gene: 11. CDR3 length: 19 residues. The germline V gene encodes CDR1 MGHRA and CDR2 YSYEKL. The CDR3 DNA sequence: TGCGCCAGCAGCCAAGATCGGAGGACAGGGGGCTTGAGGAACTATGGCTACACCTTC. Translation: CASSQDRRTGGLRNYGYTF.

The chain uses TRBV4-1 and TRBJ1-4, with 7 positions matching TRBD1. Germline CDR1 and CDR2: MGHRA and YSYEKL. The CDR3 runs 15 residues. The V segment lost 2 bases and the J segment 6 bases; nucleotides outside the gene matches: 6. This CDR3 reads CASSQSGRGDEKLFF. The CDR3, as DNA: TGCGCCAGCAGCCAAAGCGGCAGGGGGGATGAAAAACTGTTTTTT.

The chain employs TRBV6-1 and TRBJ2-7; 8 bases are shared with TRBD1. The V gene's germline CDR1 is MNHNS and CDR2 SASEGT. The CDR3 is made up of 15 amino acids. The ends lost 6 bases at V and 0 bases at J; junction bases unmatched: 7. CDR3 loop: CASRGQGRSSYEQYF. CDR3 DNA: TGTGCCAGCAGAGGACAGGGCCGAAGCTCCTACGAGCAGTACTTC.

The gene calls are TRBV7-8 and TRBJ2-5; 8 nucleotides align to TRBD2. This CDR3 contains 16 residues. V lost 5 bases, J lost 1 base, and 9 bases stayed unmatched. The germline V gene encodes CDR1 SGHVS and CDR2 FQNEAQ. CDR3 nucleotide sequence: TGTGCCAGCAGCCCCAGGGTAGCGGGGTCCCAAGAGACCCAGTACTTC. Protein sequence: CASSPRVAGSQETQYF.

J is TRBJ2-6 and V is TRBV5-4; TRBD2 agrees at 9 bases. The CDR3 runs 18 residues. CDR1 is SGHNT and CDR2 is YYREEE in the germline V gene (reference sequence). Trimming cost V 1 base and J 0 bases; bases outside gene matches: 5. The CDR3 DNA reads TGTGCCAGCAGCTTGTATAGCGGGAGAAGCTCTGGGGCCAACGTCCTGACTTTC. This translates into CASSLYSGRSSGANVLTF.